The T cell receptor (beta chain) under discussion was sequenced for a study of blood T cell repertoires in COVID-19. This clone occurred many times. In the authors' workflow: Amplification of reference gene primers was used by the study to estimate nucleated cell counts. Assay: immunoSEQ multiplex PCR; the TCRdb copy retains only in-frame clones and omits some. V and J calls and clone size are those listed in that table; D and trimming were worked out from the DNA. The profile shows about 420,000 clones, roughly 89% of them singletons. Sequenced sample: peripheral blood. This TCR came from a young man with COVID-19, enrolled during active disease.

As DNA, the CDR3 is TGTGCCAGCAGCAAAAAAGGACAGGAGAACACCGGGGAGCTGTTTTTT. Translated: CASSKKGQENTGELFF. This chain joins TRBV21-1 and TRBJ2-2; the tabulated D call, TRBD1, remains unverified against the DNA. TRBV21-1 is designated a pseudogene. The CDR3 loop spans 16 amino acids.